Following are 19 T cell receptor beta chains from one sample sequenced in a study of cytomegalovirus exposure and HLA in healthy donors. Both 60 Vbeta primers and 13 Jbeta primers went into the PCR. Method: immunoSEQ multiplex PCR; TCRdb's copy keeps in-frame clones and lacks some. Of roughly 200,000 clones in the sample, 75% to 90% were seen once. Sequencing was done on a sample of PBMCs. These TCRs come from a woman in her 30s in good health and CMV-seronegative.

To note about this clone: Other DNA sequences in the sample encode the same CDR3. The chain recombines TRBV5-4 with TRBJ2-1, with D possibly being TRBD1 (6 bases). The germline V and J ends were trimmed by 4 bases and 0 bases, with 23 bases remaining between them. Germline loops: CDR1 SGHNT, CDR2 YYREEE (reference sequence). This CDR3 region has 19 residues. For the CDR3, the DNA is TGTGCCAGCAGCACCCGCAGGGGAGCAGGGGTAAGCTCCTACAATGAGCAGTTCTTC. It translates to CASSTRRGAGVSSYNEQFF.

This clone showed up just a few times. The chain has TRBV28 and TRBJ2-7, with a possible D match to TRBD2 (6 bases). CDR3 length: 13 amino acids. The germline CDR1 and CDR2 sequences are MDHEN and SYDVKM. Trimming left V 6 bases short and J 2 bases short, with 11 bases between. DNA of the CDR3: TGTGCCAGCAGGATGGGGGGAGCCTACGAGCAGTACTTC. Amino acids: CASRMGGAYEQYF.

The chain couples TRBV5-1 to TRBJ2-7; 12 bases are a match to TRBD2. The CDR3 contains 15 residues. CDR1 and CDR2 from the germline V gene are SGHRS and YFSETQ. Trimming removed 4 bases from V and 2 bases from J; junction bases left unmatched: 4. The CDR3: CASSLGLAGTYEQYF. The CDR3 DNA is TGCGCCAGCAGCCTTGGACTAGCGGGGACCTACGAGCAGTACTTC.

The rearrangement uses TRBV28 and TRBJ2-1, with TRBD2 matching over 10 bases. With 4 bases clipped from V and 2 bases from J, the junction kept 20 bases outside the gene matches. Per the germline V gene, CDR1 is MDHEN and CDR2 is SYDVKM. The CDR3 loop spans 21 amino acids. In DNA form, the CDR3 reads TGTGCCAGCAGTTGGGTCAGGGGGCACCCTAGCGGGAGTTTGACCTACAATGAGCAGTTCTTC. Translating gives CASSWVRGHPSGSLTYNEQFF.

This chain uses TRBV14 with TRBJ2-2; a weak D match, TRBD2 (6 bases). V was clipped by 4 bases and J by 7 bases, with 19 bases between them. The CDR3 is 16 residues long. Germline loops: CDR1 SGHDN, CDR2 FVKESK. Written as DNA, the CDR3 is TGTGCCAGCAGCCTCCGGGGGAGAGTGGAAGGCGGGGAGCTGTTTTTT. Amino acid sequence: CASSLRGRVEGGELFF.

The chain recombines TRBV28 with TRBJ1-4; 8 bases align to TRBD1. The CDR3 contains 13 residues. After removal of 8 bases from V and 10 bases from J, the junction contained 9 bases not matched to a gene. Germline V gives CDR1 MDHEN, CDR2 SYDVKM. CDR3 protein: CASLDRDLTKLFF. CDR3 in DNA: TGTGCCAGCCTGGACAGGGACTTGACAAAACTGTTTTTT. Full variable domain (missing parts from reference TRBV28 and TRBJ1-4): DVKVTQSSRYLVKRTGEKVFLECVQDMDHENMFWYRQDPGLGLRLIYFSYDVKMKEKGDIPEGYSVSREKKERFSLILESASTNQTSMYLCASLDRDLTKLFFGSGTQLSVL.

Only one count was recorded for this clone. The V and J genes are TRBV5-1 and TRBJ2-5; a weak D match, TRBD1 (6 bases). The length of the CDR3 is 16 residues. The germline gives CDR1 SGHRS, CDR2 YFSETQ. V lost 3 bases, J lost 1 base, and 16 bases lay in between. The CDR3 spells CASSSTTTGSQETQYF. CDR3 nucleotides: TGCGCCAGCAGCTCCACCACCACAGGGAGCCAAGAGACCCAGTACTTC. The complete variable domain, with remaining parts taken from reference TRBV5-1 and TRBJ2-5, reads KAGVTQTPRYLIKTRGQQVTLSCSPISGHRSVSWYQQTPGQGLQFLFEYFSETQRNKGNFPGRFSGRQFSNSRSEMNVSTLELGDSALYLCASSSTTTGSQETQYFGPGTRLLVL.

CDR3 sequence: CASSYGGETQYF. The CDR3 nucleotides are TGTGCCAGCAGTTACGGAGGAGAGACCCAGTACTTC. J is TRBJ2-5 and V is TRBV6-5; D is perhaps TRBD2 (5 bases). CDR1 is MNHEY and CDR2 is SVGAGI in the germline V gene. The V end lost 2 bases, the J end lost 4 bases, and 5 bases lay between the germline ends. CDR3 length: 12 amino acids.

In this sample, this clone turned up a few times. The rearrangement joins TRBV27 to TRBJ2-7, with 9 nucleotides matching TRBD2. Germline V gene sequence: CDR1 MNHEY, CDR2 SMNVEV (reference sequence). J gave up 5 bases and V 4 bases, and 6 bases lay outside the gene matches. The CDR3 loop spans 14 amino acids. In DNA form, the CDR3 reads TGTGCCAGCAGTTCCCCGGGACTAGCAAACGAGCAGTACTTC. Encoded protein: CASSSPGLANEQYF.

This chain uses TRBV5-4 with TRBJ2-1; 15 positions match TRBD2. This CDR3 comprises 17 residues. Germline values: CDR1 SGHNT, CDR2 YYREEE (reference sequence). After removal of 4 bases from V and 4 bases from J, the junction contained 6 bases not matched to a gene. The CDR3 DNA follows: TGTGCCAGCAGCCCCGGGACTAGCGGGGGGCGGTACAATGAGCAGTTCTTC. Protein sequence: CASSPGTSGGRYNEQFF.

A remark on this clone: The sample has other DNA sequences that encode this CDR3 too. The chain couples TRBV5-1 to TRBJ2-3; TRBD1 aligns across 8 bases. Germline assignment: CDR1 SGHRS and CDR2 YFSETQ. J lost 8 bases, V lost 3 bases, and 11 bases had no gene match. CDR3 length equals 15 residues. The CDR3 loop reads CASSSGQGALLTQYF. The CDR3 nucleotides read TGCGCCAGCAGCTCTGGGCAGGGGGCGCTTCTTACGCAGTATTTT. Full variable domain (outside the CDR3, taken from reference TRBV5-1 and TRBJ2-3): KAGVTQTPRYLIKTRGQQVTLSCSPISGHRSVSWYQQTPGQGLQFLFEYFSETQRNKGNFPGRFSGRQFSNSRSEMNVSTLELGDSALYLCASSSGQGALLTQYFGPGTRLTVL.

A remark on this clone: One junction end does not reproduce the germline sequence, and a read error may be involved. The V gene is TRBV2, the J gene TRBJ2-1; D is unresolved. The CDR3 length is 15 residues. Germline-derived CDR1 and CDR2 are SNHLY and FYNNEI. CDR3 loop: CASSENTQRSNEQLF. CDR3 sequence (DNA): TGTGCCAGCAGTGAAAACACCCAGAGGTCCAATGAGCAGCTCTTC.

The chain links TRBV29-1 to TRBJ1-2; 10 bases align to TRBD1. This CDR3 is built from 14 residues. The junction had 12 bases not matched to a gene; V was cut back by 6 bases and J by 8 bases. Germline V gene lookup returns CDR1 SQVTM and CDR2 ANQGSEA. CDR3 DNA: TGCAGCGTCCGAGACTCTGGGACAGGGGAGGGCTACACCTTC. Amino acid sequence: CSVRDSGTGEGYTF.

V and J are TRBV7-8 and TRBJ2-7; 10 nucleotides agree with TRBD2. Germline lookup yields CDR1 SGHVS and CDR2 FQNEAQ. CDR3 length: 14 residues. J lost 2 bases, V lost 4 bases, and 2 bases had no gene match. The CDR3 nucleotides read TGTGCCAGCAGCTGGACTAGCGGCACCTACGAGCAGTACTTC. Translation gives CASSWTSGTYEQYF.

The V call is TRBV14, the J call TRBJ1-1; tentatively, D is TRBD1 (5 bases). The V end was cut by 5 bases, the J end by 3 bases, with 10 bases between. CDR1 and CDR2 (germline): SGHDN, FVKESK. CDR3 length: 13 amino acids. CDR3 DNA sequence: TGTGCCAGCAGCTGGGCGGGGGACACTGAAGCTTTCTTT. It translates to CASSWAGDTEAFF.

The genes are TRBV5-6 and TRBJ2-5; the match to TRBD2 covers 8 bases. Trimming cost V 0 bases and J 5 bases; bases outside gene matches: 6. Looked up from germline, CDR1 is SGHDT and CDR2 is YYEEEE. The CDR3 runs 15 residues. CDR3 DNA sequence: TGTGCCAGCAGCTTGGCTCTAGCGGGTCGGGAGACCCAGTACTTC. It codes for CASSLALAGRETQYF.

This chain joins TRBV10-3 and TRBJ2-1; 7 nucleotides agree with TRBD2. Trimming at V came to 3 bases and at J to 7 bases, leaving 6 bases not matched to a gene. This CDR3 spans 14 amino acids. Looked up from germline, CDR1 is ENHRY and CDR2 is SYGVKD. CDR3 region: CAISDPGGWNEQFF. Written as DNA, the CDR3 is TGTGCCATCAGTGACCCCGGGGGGTGGAATGAGCAGTTCTTC.

There are a few counts of this clone. CDR3 region: CASSLALDNEQFF. CDR3 DNA sequence: TGCGCCAGCAGCTTGGCACTAGACAATGAGCAGTTCTTC. The chain is built from TRBV5-1 and TRBJ2-1; the D gene is possibly TRBD2 (5 bases). The CDR3 length is 13 residues. Germline loops: CDR1 SGHRS, CDR2 YFSETQ. V was pared by 0 bases and J by 5 bases, with 6 bases between.

V is TRBV15 and J is TRBJ2-1; 11 bases align to TRBD2. The CDR3 runs 22 residues. V was pared by 2 bases and J by 10 bases, with 28 bases of the junction left unmatched. Looked up from germline, CDR1 is LNHNV and CDR2 is YYDKDF (reference sequence). The CDR3 DNA sequence: TGTGCCACCAGCAGACAACGAGCCAGGGGCCTCTCCCTTCTAGCGGGAGGAGAGGAGCAGTTCTTC. Amino acids: CATSRQRARGLSLLAGGEEQFF. Drawing the rest from reference TRBV15 and TRBJ2-1, the complete variable domain is DAMVIQNPRYQVTQFGKPVTLSCSQTLNHNVMYWYQQKSSQAPKLLFHYYDKDFNNEADTPDNFQSRRPNTSFCFLDIRSPGLGDTAMYLCATSRQRARGLSLLAGGEEQFFGPGTRLTVL.